The T cell receptor beta chain described here comes from a study of blood T cell repertoires in COVID-19. On the study more broadly: The analysed material was cDNA or gDNA that came from T cells, B-cell-depleted T cells, or PBMCs.

Per the authors' pipeline: How many nucleated cells were present was estimated from reference gene primer amplification. Clones were read by immunoSEQ multiplex PCR, and TCRdb kept only the in-frame ones, dropping some. Clonal size and the V and J genes are those of that table, whereas D and trimming came from the DNA. Of about 260,000 clones in the sample, about 87% are singletons; the top ten hold 2.5% to 3%. Participant ages covered about 18 to 90 years across 24 US areas. Resolution of symptoms, clearance, or two negative PCRs was present in recovered Cohort 3 donors. This CDR3 region has 14 residues. With 1 base removed from V and 4 bases from J, the gap between germline ends came to 5 bases. The germline CDR1 and CDR2 sequences are LGHNA and YSLEER.

The sample taken for sequencing was PBMCs or T cells enriched from blood (not recorded which). The receptor comes from a woman between 50 and 59 years old who had recovered from COVID-19. V is TRBV4-3 and J is TRBJ1-6, with D unresolved. For the CDR3, the DNA is TGCGCCAGCAGCCAAGGACATTATAATTCACCCCTCCACTTT. This encodes CASSQGHYNSPLHF.